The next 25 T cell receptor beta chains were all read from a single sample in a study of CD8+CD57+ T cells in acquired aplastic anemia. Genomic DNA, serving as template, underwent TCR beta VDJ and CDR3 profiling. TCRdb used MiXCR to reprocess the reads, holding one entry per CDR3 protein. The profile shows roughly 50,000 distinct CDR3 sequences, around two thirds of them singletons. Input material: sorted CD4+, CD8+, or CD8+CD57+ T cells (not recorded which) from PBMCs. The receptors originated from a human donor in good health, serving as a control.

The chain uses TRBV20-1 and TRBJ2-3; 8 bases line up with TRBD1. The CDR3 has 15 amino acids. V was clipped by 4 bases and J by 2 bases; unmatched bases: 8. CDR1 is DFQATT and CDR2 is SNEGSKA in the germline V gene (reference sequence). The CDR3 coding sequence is TGCAGTGCTATCGACAGACAGGGGTACACAGATACGCAGTATTTT. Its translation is CSAIDRQGYTDTQYF.

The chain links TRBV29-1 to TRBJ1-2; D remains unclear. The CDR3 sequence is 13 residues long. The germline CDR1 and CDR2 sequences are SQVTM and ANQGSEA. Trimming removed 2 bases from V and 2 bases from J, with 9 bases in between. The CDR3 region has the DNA TGCAGCGTTGAAATAGGCCCAAACTATGGCTACACCTTC. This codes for CSVEIGPNYGYTF.

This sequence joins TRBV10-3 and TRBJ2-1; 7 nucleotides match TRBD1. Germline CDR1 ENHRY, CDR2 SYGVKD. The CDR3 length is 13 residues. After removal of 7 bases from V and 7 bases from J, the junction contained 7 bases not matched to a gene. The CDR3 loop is CAIMRQGGNEQFF. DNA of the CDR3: TGTGCCATCATGCGACAGGGTGGGAATGAGCAGTTCTTC.

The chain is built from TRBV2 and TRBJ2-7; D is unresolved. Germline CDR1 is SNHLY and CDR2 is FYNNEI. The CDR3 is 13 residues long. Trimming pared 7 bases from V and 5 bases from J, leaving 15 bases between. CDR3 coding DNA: TGTGCCAGCACCAGACGATTATCAGACGAGCAGTACTTC. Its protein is CASTRRLSDEQYF.

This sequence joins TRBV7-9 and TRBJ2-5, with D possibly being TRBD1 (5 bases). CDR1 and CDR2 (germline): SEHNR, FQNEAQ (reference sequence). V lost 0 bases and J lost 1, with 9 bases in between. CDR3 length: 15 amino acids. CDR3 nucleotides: TGTGCCAGCAGCTTAGCGTTCGACAGCCAAGAGACCCAGTACTTC. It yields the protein CASSLAFDSQETQYF.

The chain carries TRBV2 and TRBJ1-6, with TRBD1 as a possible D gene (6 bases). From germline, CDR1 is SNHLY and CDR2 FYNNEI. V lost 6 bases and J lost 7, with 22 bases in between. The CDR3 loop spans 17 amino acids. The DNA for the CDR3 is TGTGCCAGCAGCTATACTAGGCCCGGGGGGCGGAATTCACCCCTCCACTTT. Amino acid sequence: CASSYTRPGGRNSPLHF.

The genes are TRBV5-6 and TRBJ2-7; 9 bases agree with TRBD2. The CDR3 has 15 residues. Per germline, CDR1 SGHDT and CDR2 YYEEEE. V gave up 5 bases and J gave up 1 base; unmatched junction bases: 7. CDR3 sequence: CASSPPSGTSYEQYF. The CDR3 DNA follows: TGTGCCAGCAGTCCACCTAGCGGGACATCCTACGAGCAGTACTTC.

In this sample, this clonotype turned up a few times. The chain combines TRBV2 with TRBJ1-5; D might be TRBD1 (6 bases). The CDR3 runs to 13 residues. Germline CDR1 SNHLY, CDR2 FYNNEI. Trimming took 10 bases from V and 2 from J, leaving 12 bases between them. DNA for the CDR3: TGTGCCACACAGGGTCTACGCAATCAGCCCCAGCATTTT. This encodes CATQGLRNQPQHF.

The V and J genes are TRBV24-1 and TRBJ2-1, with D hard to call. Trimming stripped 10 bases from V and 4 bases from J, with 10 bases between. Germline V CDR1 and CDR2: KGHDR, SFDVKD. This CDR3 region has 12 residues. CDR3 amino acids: CATGVGYNEQFF. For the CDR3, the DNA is TGTGCCACAGGCGTCGGGTACAATGAGCAGTTCTTC.

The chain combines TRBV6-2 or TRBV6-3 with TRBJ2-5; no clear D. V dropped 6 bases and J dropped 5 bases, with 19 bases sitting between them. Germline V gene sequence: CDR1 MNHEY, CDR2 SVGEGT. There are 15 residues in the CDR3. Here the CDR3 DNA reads TGTGCCAGCAGCCGGTTCGAGCCTCCCATGGAGACCCAGTACTTC. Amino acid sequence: CASSRFEPPMETQYF.

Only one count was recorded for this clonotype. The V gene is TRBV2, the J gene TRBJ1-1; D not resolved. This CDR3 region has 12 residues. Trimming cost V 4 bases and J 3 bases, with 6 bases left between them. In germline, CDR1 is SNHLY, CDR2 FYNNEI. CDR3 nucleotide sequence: TGTGCCAGCAGTGGGGAGGACACTGAAGCTTTCTTT. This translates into CASSGEDTEAFF.

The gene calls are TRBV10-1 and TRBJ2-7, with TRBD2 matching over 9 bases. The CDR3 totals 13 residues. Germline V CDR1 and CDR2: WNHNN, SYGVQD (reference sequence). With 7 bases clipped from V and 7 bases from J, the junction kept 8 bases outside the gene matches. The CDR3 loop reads CASNLAGAYEQYF. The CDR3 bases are TGCGCCAGCAACTTAGCGGGAGCTTATGAGCAGTACTTC.

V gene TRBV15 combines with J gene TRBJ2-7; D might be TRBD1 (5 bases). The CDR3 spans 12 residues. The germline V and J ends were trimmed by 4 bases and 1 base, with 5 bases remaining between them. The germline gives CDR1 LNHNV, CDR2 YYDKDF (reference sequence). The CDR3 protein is CATSTGSYEQYF. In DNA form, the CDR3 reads TGTGCCACCAGCACAGGGTCCTACGAGCAGTACTTC.

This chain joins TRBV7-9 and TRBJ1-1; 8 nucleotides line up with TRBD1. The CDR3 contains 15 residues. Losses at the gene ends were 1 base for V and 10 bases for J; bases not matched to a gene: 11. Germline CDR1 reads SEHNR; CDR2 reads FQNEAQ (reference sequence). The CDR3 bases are TGTGCCAGCAGCTTAGAGCAGGGGGCCCGGGCTGGAGCTTTCTTT. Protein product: CASSLEQGARAGAFF. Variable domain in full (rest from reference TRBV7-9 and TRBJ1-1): DTGVSQNPRHKITKRGQNVTFRCDPISEHNRLYWYRQTLGQGPEFLTYFQNEAQLEKSRLLSDRFSAERPKGSFSTLEIQRTEQGDSAMYLCASSLEQGARAGAFFGQGTRLTVV.

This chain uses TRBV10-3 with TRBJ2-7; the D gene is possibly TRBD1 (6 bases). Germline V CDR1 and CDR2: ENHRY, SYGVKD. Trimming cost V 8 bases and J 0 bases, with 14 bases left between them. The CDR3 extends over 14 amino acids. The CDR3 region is CAIGPRGGSYEQYF. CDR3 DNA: TGTGCCATCGGCCCCAGGGGCGGCTCCTACGAGCAGTACTTC.

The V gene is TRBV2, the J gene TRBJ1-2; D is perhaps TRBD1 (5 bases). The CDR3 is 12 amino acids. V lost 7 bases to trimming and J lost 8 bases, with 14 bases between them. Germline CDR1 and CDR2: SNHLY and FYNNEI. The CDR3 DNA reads TGTGCCAGCATGCTGGAGGGGTCCGGCTACACCTTC. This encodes CASMLEGSGYTF.

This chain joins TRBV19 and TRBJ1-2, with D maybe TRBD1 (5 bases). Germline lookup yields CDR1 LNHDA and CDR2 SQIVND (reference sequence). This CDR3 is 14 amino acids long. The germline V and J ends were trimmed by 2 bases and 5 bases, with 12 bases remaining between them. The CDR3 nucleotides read TGTGCCAGTAGTATACGCTGGGGCCCTTATGGCTACACCTTC. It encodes CASSIRWGPYGYTF.

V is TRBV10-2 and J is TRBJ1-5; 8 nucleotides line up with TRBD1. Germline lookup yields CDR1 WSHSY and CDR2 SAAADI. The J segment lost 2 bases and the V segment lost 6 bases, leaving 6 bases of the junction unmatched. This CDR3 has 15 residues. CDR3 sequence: CASRPDRGGNQPQHF. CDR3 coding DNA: TGCGCCAGCAGACCCGACAGGGGAGGCAATCAGCCCCAGCATTTT.

CDR3 nucleotide sequence: TGTGCCAGCAGCCCGATCGGTGCTAATCAGCCCCAGCATTTT. The encoded protein is CASSPIGANQPQHF. The chain has TRBV25-1 and TRBJ1-5; D uncertain. The CDR3 runs 14 residues. V gave up 6 bases and J gave up 4 bases, with 13 bases separating them. From germline, CDR1 is MGHDK and CDR2 SYGVNS.

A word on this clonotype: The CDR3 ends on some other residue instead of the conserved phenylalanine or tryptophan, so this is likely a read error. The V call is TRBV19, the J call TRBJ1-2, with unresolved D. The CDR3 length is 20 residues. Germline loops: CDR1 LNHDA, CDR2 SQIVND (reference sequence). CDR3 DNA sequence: TGCGCCAGTAGTATTTGGCTGGGATGGACCCGACCCCGGAGGAACTATGGCTACACCTCC. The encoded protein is CASSIWLGWTRPRRNYGYTS.

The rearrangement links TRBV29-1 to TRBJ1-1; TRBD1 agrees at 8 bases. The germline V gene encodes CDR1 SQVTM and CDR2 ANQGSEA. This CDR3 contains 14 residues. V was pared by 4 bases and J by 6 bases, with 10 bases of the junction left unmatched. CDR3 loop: CSVGPGQDRPEAFF. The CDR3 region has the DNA TGCAGCGTTGGCCCGGGACAGGATCGGCCTGAAGCTTTCTTT.

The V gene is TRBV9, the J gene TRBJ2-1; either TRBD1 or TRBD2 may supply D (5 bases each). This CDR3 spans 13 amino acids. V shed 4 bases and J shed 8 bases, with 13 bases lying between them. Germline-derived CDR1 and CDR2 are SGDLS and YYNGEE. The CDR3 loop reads CASSLTGRDEQFF. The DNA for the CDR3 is TGTGCCAGCAGCCTAACGGGGCGCGATGAGCAGTTCTTC.

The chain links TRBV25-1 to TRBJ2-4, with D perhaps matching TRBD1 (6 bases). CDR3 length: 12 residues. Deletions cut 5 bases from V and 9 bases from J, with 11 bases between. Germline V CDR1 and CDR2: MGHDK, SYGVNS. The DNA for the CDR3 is TGTGCCAGCAGTTTACCCAGGGGCATTCAGTACTTC. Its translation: CASSLPRGIQYF.

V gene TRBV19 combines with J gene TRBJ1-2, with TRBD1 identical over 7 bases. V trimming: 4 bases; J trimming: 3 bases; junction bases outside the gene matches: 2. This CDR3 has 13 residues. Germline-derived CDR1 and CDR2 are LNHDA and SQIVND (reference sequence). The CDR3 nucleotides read TGTGCCAGTAGTACGACAGGGCACTATGGCTACACCTTC. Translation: CASSTTGHYGYTF.

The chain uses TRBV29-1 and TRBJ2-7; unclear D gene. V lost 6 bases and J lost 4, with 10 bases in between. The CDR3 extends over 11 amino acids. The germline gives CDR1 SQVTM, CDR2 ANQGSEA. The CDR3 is CSVRWGYEQYF. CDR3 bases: TGCAGCGTGAGGTGGGGTTACGAGCAGTACTTC.